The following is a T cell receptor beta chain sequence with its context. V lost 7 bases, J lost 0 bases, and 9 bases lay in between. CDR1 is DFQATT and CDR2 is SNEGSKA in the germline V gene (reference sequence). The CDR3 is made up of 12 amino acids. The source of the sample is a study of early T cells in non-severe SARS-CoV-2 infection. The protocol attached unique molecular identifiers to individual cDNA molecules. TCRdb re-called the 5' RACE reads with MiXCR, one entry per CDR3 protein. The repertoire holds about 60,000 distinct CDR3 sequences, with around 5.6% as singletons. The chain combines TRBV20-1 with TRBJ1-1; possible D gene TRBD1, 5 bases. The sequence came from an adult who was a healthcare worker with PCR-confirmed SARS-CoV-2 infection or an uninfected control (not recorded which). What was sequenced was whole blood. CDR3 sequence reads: CSVYRMNTEAFF. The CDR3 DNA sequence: TGCAGTGTATACAGGATGAACACTGAAGCTTTCTTT.